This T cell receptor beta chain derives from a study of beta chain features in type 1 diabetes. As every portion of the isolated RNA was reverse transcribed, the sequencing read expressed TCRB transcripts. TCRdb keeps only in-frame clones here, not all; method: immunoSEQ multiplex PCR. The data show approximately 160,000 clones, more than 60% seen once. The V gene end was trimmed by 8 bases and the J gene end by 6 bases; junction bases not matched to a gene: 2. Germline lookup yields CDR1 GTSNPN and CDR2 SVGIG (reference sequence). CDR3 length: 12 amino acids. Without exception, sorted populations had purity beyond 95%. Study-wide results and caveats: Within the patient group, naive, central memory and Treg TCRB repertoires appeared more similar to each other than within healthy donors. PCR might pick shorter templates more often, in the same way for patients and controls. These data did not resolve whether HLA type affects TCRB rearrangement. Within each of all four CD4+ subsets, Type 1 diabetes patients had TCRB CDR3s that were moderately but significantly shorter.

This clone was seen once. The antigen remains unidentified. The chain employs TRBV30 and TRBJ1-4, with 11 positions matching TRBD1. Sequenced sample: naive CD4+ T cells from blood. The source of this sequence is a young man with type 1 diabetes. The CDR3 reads CAGTGGYEKLFF. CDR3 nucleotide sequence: TGTGCCGGGACAGGGGGGTATGAAAAACTGTTTTTT.